These T cell receptor beta chains were read from a single sample in a study of shared clonotypes between healthy human individuals. Sequencing was performed with immunoSEQ multiplex PCR; in TCRdb, only in-frame clones are kept and a portion is missing. The repertoire has some 500,000 clones, 95% to 97% of them found once; the top ten carry 0.06%. The sequenced sample consisted of naive CD4+ T cells sorted from blood. The receptor source for this set is a woman between 25 and 40 years old in good health. Both conserved end residues are part of each CDR3. D genes are given only for firm matches. Size tells how often a clone was seen (once, few, many) or the class of an expanded clone, and some rows leave it out.

>TRBJ2-5|TRBV28|TRBD1|-
TGTGCCAGCAGTTTAGAGCAGGGGGCGGGAGAGACCCAGTACTTC
CASSLEQGAGETQYF
>TRBJ1-4|TRBV6-5|-|-
TGTGCCAGCAGTTACTCGACCGGGCTGAAACTGTTTTTT
CASSYSTGLKLFF
>TRBJ1-6|TRBV7-9|TRBD1|-
TGTGCCACCAGGACAGGGGGCTTTGAATCACCCCTCCACTTT
CATRTGGFESPLHF
>TRBJ2-2|TRBV7-9|-|-
TGTGCCAGCAGCTTAGGTGGCCCGACCGGGGAGCTGTTTTTT
CASSLGGPTGELFF
>TRBJ1-1|TRBV10-3|-|-
TGTGCCATCAGATCGGACCTACGACCAGGGACCCAGGGCGGGACTTTCTTT
CAIRSDLRPGTQGGTFF
>TRBJ1-1|TRBV30|-|-
TGTGCCTGGAGGGATCTCCGGAACACTGAAGCTTTCTTT
CAWRDLRNTEAFF
>TRBJ2-2|TRBV7-7|TRBD1|-
TGTGCCAGCAGCTCGGGACAGGGCACCGGGGAGCTGTTTTTT
CASSSGQGTGELFF
>TRBJ1-1|TRBV5-1|-|-
TGCGCCAGCAGCACCCGACAGAACACTGAAGCTTTCTTT
CASSTRQNTEAFF
>TRBJ2-2|TRBV18|-|-
TGTGCCAGCTCACAGAGCGGTGCGAACACCGGGGAGCTGTTTTTT
CASSQSGANTGELFF
>TRBJ1-5|TRBV5-1|-|-
TGCGCCAGCAGCTTGGAGGCAGGCTCCCAGCCCCAGCATTTT
CASSLEAGSQPQHF
>TRBJ2-7|TRBV7-6|-|-
TGTGCCAGCAGCTTAAGGGGTGGGCAGGGCTACGAGCAGTACTTC
CASSLRGGQGYEQYF
>TRBJ1-2|TRBV18|-|-
TGTGCCAGCTCACCACCGTCCGGGGCGGAGGGCTACACCTTC
CASSPPSGAEGYTF
>TRBJ2-1|TRBV15|-|-
TGTGCCACCAGCAGAAGAGCTAGCGATTACAATGAGCAGTTCTTC
CATSRRASDYNEQFF
>TRBJ1-5|TRBV19|TRBD1|-
TGTGCCAGTAGTGGGACAGGGGAACAGCCCCAGCATTTT
CASSGTGEQPQHF
>TRBJ2-2|TRBV6-1|-|-
TGTGCCAGCAGTGAGCGACTTCAGGGGAGGACCGGGGAGCTGTTTTTT
CASSERLQGRTGELFF
>TRBJ2-1|TRBV5-4|-|-
TGTGCCAGCAACAACCCCGAGGGGCACAATGAGCAGTTCTTC
CASNNPEGHNEQFF
>TRBJ1-2|TRBV28|TRBD1|-
TGTGCCAGCAGTTCCCCCGGGACAGAAACGTATGGCTACACCTTC
CASSSPGTETYGYTF
>TRBJ1-5|TRBV2|-|few
TGTGCCAGCAGGCGGCGAGATCAGCCCCAGCATTTT
CASRRRDQPQHF
>TRBJ1-4|TRBV7-9|-|-
TGTGCCAGCAGCTTACCGGGATTAACTAATGAAAAACTGTTTTTT
CASSLPGLTNEKLFF
>TRBJ2-7|TRBV9|-|-
TGTGCCAGCAGCGTAGCCCAGGGTGACTACGAGCAGTACTTC
CASSVAQGDYEQYF
>TRBJ1-4|TRBV21-1|-|-
TGTGCCAGCAGCAAAGGGGGGGGACGAAATGAAAAACTGTTTTTT
CASSKGGGRNEKLFF
>TRBJ2-3|TRBV29-1|-|once
TGCAGCGTTGAAGGAGGTCGGAATCCAAAAGATACGCAGTATTTT
CSVEGGRNPKDTQYF
>TRBJ2-1|TRBV7-6|-|-
TGTGCCAGCAGCACCGCCCCGGGACTCTACAATGAGCAGTTCTTC
CASSTAPGLYNEQFF
>TRBJ2-4|TRBV19|TRBD1|once
TGTGCCAGTAGTACCTCCGGGACAGGGTCCGGGCCCAAAAACATTCAGTACTTC
CASSTSGTGSGPKNIQYF
>TRBJ2-7|TRBV13|TRBD2|-
TGTGCCAGCAGCTGGAGACTAGCGGGAGGCTACGAGCAGTACTTC
CASSWRLAGGYEQYF
>TRBJ2-7|TRBV27|-|-
TGTGCCAGCAGTTTATCAGCAGGGCGAGAGCAGTACTTC
CASSLSAGREQYF
>TRBJ2-7|TRBV5-6|-|-
TGTGCCAGCAGGGATCGGGGCTCAGGGGAGCAGTACTTC
CASRDRGSGEQYF
>TRBJ2-7|TRBV5-1|-|-
TGCGCCAGCAGCTTCACCAGGGGAGGTGACGAGCAGTACTTC
CASSFTRGGDEQYF
>TRBJ1-5|TRBV10-3|-|-
TGTGCCACCACTTCCAGGGAAGCTCAGCCCCAGCATTTT
CATTSREAQPQHF
>TRBJ1-2|TRBV6-1|-|-
TGTGCCAGCAGTGAGTCTGAGGGTCACTATGGCTACACCTTC
CASSESEGHYGYTF
>TRBJ2-5|TRBV5-1|-|-
TGCGCCAGCAGCTTGGGGAGGGCCTCGGGGGAGACCCAGTACTTC
CASSLGRASGETQYF
>TRBJ2-5|TRBV5-1|-|once
TGCGCCAGCAGCTTGGTCGACAGAGAAGAGACCCAGTACTTC
CASSLVDREETQYF
>TRBJ2-1|TRBV5-1|TRBD1|-
TGCGCCAGCAGCTTTCGGGCCACAGGGGAGACCTACAATGAGCAGTTCTTC
CASSFRATGETYNEQFF
>TRBJ2-7|TRBV6-5|-|-
TGTGCCAGCAGTTACCAGGCAGGGACCTACGAGCAGTACTTC
CASSYQAGTYEQYF
>TRBJ1-5|TRBV12-5|TRBD1|-
TGTGCTAGTGGTTTCTATATCGGGACAGAACTAAATCAGCCCCAGCATTTT
CASGFYIGTELNQPQHF
>TRBJ1-2|TRBV28|-|-
TGTGCCAGCAGTTTTTCTGACAGGCCTAACTATGGCTACACCTTC
CASSFSDRPNYGYTF
>TRBJ2-7|TRBV6-6|-|-
TGTGCCAGCAACAAGAAGGGGACTGATTACGAGCAGTACTTC
CASNKKGTDYEQYF
>TRBJ2-6|TRBV6-6|TRBD2|once
TGTGCCAGCAGTTTTCTAGCGGGAGGAGCCAACGTCCTGACTTTC
CASSFLAGGANVLTF
>TRBJ1-2|TRBV25-1|-|-
TGTGCCAGCAGCGGAGGGATCTATGGCTACACCTTC
CASSGGIYGYTF
>TRBJ2-7|TRBV27|-|-
TGTGCCAGCAGTTCCATCGTGGGGGCCTACGAGCAGTACTTC
CASSSIVGAYEQYF